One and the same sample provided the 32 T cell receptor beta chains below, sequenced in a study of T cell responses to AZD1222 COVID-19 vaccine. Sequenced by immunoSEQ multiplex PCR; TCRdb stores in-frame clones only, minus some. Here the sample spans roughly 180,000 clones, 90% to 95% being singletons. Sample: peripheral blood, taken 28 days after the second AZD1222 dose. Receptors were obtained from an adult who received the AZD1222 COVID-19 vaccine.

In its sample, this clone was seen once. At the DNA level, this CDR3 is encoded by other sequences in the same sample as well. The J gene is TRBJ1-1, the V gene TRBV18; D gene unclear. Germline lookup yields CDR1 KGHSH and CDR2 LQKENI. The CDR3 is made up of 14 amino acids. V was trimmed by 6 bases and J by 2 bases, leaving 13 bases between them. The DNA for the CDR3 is TGTGCCAGCTCCCCCCGCGGAGTTAACACTGAAGCTTTCTTT. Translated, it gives CASSPRGVNTEAFF.

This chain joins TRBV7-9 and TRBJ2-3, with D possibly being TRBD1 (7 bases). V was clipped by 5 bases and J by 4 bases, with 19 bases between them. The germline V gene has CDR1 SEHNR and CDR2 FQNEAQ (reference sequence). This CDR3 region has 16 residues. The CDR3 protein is CASSPRGDPLPDTQYF. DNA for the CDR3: TGTGCCAGCAGCCCCAGGGGGGACCCCTTGCCAGATACGCAGTATTTT.

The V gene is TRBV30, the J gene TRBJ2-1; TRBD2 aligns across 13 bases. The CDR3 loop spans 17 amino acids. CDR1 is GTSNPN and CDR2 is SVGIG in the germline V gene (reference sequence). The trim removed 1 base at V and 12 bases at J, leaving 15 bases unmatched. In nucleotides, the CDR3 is TGTGCCTGGAGTGCAAAACAGGGGACTAGCGGGGTCCCCTTGCAGTTCTTC. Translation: CAWSAKQGTSGVPLQFF.

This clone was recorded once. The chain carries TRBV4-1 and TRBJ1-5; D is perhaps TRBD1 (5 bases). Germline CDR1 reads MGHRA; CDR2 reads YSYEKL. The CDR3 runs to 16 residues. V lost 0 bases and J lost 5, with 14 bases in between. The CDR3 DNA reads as TGCGCCAGCAGCCAAGATCCCGGGGCGAACGATCAGCCCCAGCATTTT. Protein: CASSQDPGANDQPQHF.

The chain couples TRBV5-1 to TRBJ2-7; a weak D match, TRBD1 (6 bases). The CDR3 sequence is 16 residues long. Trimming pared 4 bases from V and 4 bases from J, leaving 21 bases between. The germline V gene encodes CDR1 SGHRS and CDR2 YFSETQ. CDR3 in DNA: TGCGCCAGCAGCCTCACAGGGAGATCTGCGAAATACGAGCAGTACTTC. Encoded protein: CASSLTGRSAKYEQYF.

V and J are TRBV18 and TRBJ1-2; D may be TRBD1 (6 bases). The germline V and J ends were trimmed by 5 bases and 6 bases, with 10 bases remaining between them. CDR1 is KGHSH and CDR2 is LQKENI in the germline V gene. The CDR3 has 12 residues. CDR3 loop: CASSTNRDGYTF. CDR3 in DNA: TGTGCCAGCTCAACAAACAGGGATGGCTACACCTTC.

In DNA form, the CDR3 reads TGTGCCACCAGCAGAGACTTAAACAGGGGGGATTCGGCTTTCTTT. Protein: CATSRDLNRGDSAFF. The chain recombines TRBV15 with TRBJ1-1, with 8 bases aligning to TRBD1. There are 15 residues in the CDR3. Germline values: CDR1 LNHNV, CDR2 YYDKDF (reference sequence). V dropped 0 bases and J dropped 11; count of bases not matched to a gene: 11.

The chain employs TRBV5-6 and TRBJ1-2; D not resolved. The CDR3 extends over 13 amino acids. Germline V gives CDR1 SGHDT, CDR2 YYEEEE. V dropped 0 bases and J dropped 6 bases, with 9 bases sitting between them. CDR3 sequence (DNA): TGTGCCAGCAGCTTGGTCGCGGCCGATGGCTACACCTTC. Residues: CASSLVAADGYTF.

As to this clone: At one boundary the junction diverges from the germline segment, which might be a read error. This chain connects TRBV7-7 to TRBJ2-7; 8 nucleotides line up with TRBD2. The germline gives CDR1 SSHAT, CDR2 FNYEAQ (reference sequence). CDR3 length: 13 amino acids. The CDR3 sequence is CASSPGGDAEQYF. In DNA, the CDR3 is TGTGCTAGCAGCCCCGGGGGGGATGCCGAGCAGTACTTC.

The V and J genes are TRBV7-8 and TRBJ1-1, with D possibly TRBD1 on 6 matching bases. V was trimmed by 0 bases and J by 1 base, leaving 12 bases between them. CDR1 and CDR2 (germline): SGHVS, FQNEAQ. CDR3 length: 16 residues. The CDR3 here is CASSLARGRGNTEAFF. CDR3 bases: TGTGCCAGCAGCTTAGCGCGGGGCAGGGGGAACACTGAAGCTTTCTTT.

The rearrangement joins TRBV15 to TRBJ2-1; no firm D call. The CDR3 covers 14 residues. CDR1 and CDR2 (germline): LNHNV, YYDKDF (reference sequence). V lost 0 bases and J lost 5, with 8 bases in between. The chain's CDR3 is CATSREGTHNEQFF. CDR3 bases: TGTGCCACCAGCAGAGAGGGCACACACAATGAGCAGTTCTTC.

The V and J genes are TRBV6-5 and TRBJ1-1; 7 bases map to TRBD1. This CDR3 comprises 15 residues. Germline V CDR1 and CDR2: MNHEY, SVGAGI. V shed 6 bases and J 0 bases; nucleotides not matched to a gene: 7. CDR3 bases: TGTGCCAGCAGACTATCGGGACAGATGAACACTGAAGCTTTCTTT. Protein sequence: CASRLSGQMNTEAFF.

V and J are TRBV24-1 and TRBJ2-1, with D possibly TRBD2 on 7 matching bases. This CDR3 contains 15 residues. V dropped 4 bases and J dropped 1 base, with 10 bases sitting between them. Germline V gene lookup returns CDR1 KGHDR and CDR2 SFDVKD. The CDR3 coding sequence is TGTGCCACCAGTGAAGGGGGGGGATCCTACAATGAGCAGTTCTTC. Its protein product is CATSEGGGSYNEQFF.

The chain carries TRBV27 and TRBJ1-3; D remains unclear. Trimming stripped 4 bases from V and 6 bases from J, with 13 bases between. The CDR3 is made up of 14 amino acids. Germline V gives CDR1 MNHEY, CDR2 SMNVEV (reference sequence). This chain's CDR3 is CASSSGYRENTIYF. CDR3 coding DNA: TGTGCCAGCAGTTCCGGATATCGGGAAAACACCATATATTTT.

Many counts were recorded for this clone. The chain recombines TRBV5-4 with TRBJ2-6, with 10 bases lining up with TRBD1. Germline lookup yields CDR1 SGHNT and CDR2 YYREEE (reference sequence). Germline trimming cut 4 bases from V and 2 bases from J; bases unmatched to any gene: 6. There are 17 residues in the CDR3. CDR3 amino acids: CASSPDRGSAGANVLTF. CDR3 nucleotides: TGTGCCAGCAGCCCGGACAGGGGGAGTGCTGGGGCCAACGTCCTGACTTTC.

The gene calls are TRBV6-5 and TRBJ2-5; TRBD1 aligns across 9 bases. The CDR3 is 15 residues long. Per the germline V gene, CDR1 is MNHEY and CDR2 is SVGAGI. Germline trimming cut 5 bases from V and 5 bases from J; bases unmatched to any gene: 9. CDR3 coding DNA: TGTGCCAGCAGTACCTACAGGGGGCCAGGGGAGACCCAGTACTTC. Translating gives CASSTYRGPGETQYF.

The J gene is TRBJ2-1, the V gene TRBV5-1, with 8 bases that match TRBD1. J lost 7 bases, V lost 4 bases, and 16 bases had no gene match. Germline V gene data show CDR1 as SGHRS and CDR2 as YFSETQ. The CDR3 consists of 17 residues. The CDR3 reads CASSRGNSGTGRNEQFF. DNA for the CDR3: TGCGCCAGCAGCAGGGGAAACTCCGGGACAGGTCGAAATGAGCAGTTCTTC.

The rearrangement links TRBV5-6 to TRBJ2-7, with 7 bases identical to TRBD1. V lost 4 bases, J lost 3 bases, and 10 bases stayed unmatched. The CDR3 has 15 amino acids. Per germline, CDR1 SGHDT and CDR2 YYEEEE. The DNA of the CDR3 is TGTGCCAGCAGCATTCCCGGGACAGCTTACTACGAGCAGTACTTC. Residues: CASSIPGTAYYEQYF.

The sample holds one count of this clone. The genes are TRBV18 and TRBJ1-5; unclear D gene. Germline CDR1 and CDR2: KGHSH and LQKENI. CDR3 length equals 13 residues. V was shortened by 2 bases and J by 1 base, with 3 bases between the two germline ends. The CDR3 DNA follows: TGTGCCAGCTCACCAACCAGCAATCAGCCCCAGCATTTT. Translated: CASSPTSNQPQHF.

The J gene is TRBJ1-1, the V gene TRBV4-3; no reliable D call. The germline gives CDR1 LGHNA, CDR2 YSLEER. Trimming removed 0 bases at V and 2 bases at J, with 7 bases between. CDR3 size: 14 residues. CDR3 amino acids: CASSQDSGNTEAFF. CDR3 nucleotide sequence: TGCGCCAGCAGCCAAGATAGCGGTAACACTGAAGCTTTCTTT.

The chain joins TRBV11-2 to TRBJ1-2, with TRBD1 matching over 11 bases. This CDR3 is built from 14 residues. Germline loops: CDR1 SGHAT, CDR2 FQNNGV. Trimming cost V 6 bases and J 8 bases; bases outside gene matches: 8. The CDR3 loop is CASSRGQGARGYTF. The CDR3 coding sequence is TGTGCCAGCAGTCGAGGACAGGGGGCGAGGGGCTACACCTTC.

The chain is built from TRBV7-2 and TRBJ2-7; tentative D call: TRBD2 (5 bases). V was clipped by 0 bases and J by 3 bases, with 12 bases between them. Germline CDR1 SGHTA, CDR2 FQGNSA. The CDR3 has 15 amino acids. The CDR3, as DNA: TGTGCCAGCAGCTTAGCAACGGGGAGTCACTACGAGCAGTACTTC. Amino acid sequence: CASSLATGSHYEQYF.

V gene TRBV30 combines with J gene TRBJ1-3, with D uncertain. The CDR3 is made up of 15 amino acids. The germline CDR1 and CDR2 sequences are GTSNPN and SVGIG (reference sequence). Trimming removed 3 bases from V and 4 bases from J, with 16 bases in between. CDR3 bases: TGTGCCTGGAGGGCCCCGTGGGGAGGGGGAAACACCATATATTTT. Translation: CAWRAPWGGGNTIYF.

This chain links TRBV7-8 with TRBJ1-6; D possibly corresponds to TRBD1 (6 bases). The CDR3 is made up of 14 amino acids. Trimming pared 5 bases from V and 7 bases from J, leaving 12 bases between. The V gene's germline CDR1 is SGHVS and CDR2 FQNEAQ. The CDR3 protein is CASSLWDTNSPLHF. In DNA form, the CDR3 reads TGTGCCAGCAGCCTCTGGGACACGAATTCACCCCTCCACTTT.

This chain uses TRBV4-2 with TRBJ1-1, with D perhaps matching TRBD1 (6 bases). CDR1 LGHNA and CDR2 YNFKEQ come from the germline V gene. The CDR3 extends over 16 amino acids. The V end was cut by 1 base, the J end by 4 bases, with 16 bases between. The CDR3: CASSQVRRGAGTEAFF. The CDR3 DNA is TGTGCCAGCAGCCAAGTACGCCGGGGGGCTGGCACTGAAGCTTTCTTT.

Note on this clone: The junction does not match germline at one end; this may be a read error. CDR3 amino acids: CASSLTPVRIFF. The DNA of the CDR3 is TGTGCCAGCAGCTTAACACCGGTTCGGATTTTCTTC. This chain links TRBV11-2 with TRBJ1-2; the D is unclear. CDR3 size: 12 residues. Germline V CDR1 and CDR2: SGHAT, FQNNGV.

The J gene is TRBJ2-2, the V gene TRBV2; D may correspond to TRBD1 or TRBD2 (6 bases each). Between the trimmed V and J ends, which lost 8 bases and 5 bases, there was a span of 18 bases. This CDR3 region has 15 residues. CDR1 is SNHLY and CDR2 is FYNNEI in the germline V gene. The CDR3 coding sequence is TGTGCCAGCTGTCCGTGGGGGGCGCCAACCGGGGAGCTGTTTTTT. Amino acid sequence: CASCPWGAPTGELFF. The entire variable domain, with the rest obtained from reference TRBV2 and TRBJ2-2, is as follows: EPEVTQTPSHQVTQMGQEVILRCVPISNHLYFYWYRQILGQKVEFLVSFYNNEISEKSEIFDDQFSVERPDGSNFTLKIRSTKLEDSAMYFCASCPWGAPTGELFFGEGSRLTVL.

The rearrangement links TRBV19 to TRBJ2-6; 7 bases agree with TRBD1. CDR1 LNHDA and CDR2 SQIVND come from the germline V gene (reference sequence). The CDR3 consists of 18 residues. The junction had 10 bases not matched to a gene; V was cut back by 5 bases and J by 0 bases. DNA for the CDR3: TGTGCCAGTAGTGTCGGACAGGTTGGTTTCTCTGGGGCCAACGTCCTGACTTTC. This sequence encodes CASSVGQVGFSGANVLTF.

The chain's CDR3 is CASSTGGYSGNTIYF. DNA of the CDR3: TGTGCCAGCAGTACCGGGGGCTACTCTGGAAACACCATATATTTT. The rearrangement uses TRBV3-1 (or the pseudogene TRBV3-2) and TRBJ1-3; perhaps TRBD1 as D (6 bases). Trimming removed 6 bases from V and 0 bases from J, with 12 bases in between. Germline V gene lookup returns CDR1 LGHDT and CDR2 YNNKEL (reference sequence). The CDR3 extends over 15 amino acids.

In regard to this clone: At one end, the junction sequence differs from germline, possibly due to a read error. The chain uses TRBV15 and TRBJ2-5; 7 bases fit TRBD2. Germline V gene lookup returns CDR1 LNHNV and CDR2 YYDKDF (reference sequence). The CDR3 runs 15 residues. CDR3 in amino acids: CATSRGWEGRETQYF. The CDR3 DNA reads TGTGCCACAAGCAGAGGGTGGGAGGGCAGAGAGACCCAGTACTTC.

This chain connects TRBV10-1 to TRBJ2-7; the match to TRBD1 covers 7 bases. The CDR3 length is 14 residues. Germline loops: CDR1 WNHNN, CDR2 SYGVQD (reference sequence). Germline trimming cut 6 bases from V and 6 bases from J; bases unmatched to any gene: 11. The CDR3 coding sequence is TGCGCCAGCAGCGCCGGGCGACAGGGTTTCGAGCAGTACTTC. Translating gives CASSAGRQGFEQYF.

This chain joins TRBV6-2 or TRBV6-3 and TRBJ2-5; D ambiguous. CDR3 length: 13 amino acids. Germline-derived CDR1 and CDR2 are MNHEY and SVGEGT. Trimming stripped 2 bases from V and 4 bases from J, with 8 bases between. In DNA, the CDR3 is TGTGCCAGCAGTTACGGACCGGGAGAGACCCAGTACTTC. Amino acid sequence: CASSYGPGETQYF.